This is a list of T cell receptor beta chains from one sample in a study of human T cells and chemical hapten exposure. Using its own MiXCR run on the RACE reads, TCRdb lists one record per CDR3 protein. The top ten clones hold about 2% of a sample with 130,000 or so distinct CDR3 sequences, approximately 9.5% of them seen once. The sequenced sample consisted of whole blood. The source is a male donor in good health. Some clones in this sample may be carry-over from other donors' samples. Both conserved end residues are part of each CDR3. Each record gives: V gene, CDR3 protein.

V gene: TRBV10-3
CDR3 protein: CAISESGEDGYTF

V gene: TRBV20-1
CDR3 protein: CSARVGGAGIDTQYF

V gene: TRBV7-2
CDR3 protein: CASSLGDLLYGYTF

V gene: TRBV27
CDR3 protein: CASWPGQGFYEQYF

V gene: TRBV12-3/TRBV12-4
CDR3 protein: CASSLAGDEQYF

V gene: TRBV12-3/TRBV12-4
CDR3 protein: CASSLKGTGYHEQYF

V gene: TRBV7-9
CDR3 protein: CASSQPRDRSRDTGELFF

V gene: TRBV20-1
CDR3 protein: CSASVYTEAFF

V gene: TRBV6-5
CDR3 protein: CASSYSTSGRGTGELFF

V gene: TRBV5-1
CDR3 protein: CASSLGGPTDTQYF

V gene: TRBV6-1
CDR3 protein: CASSDVRGSYNEQFF

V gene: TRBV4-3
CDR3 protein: CASSQGRGGLNSPLHF

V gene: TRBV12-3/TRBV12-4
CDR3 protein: CASSSRTEQFF

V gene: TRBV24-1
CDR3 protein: CATSGGRDNEQFF

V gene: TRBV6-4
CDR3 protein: CASSSGGSYNEQFF

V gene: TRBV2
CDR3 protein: CASRGRFQGAGVGTQYF

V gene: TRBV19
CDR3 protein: CASSIGDRPKPGELFF

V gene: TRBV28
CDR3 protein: CASSLWTGGQETQYF

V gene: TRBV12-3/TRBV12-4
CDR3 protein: CASSFAGPGNTIYF

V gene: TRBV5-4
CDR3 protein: CASSQKRERGNEQFF

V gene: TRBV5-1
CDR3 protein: CASSTGTLANEQFF

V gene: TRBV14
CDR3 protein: CASRGTNTGELFF

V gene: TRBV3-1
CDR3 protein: CASSQLAGVGEQYF

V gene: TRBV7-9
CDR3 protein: CASSLLAGGHEQYF

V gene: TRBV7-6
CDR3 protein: CASSLDPDGGQATYEQYF

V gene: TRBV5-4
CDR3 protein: CASRLLSGELFF

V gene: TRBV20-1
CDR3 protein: CSAAGTSGRFEQFF

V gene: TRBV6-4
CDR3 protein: CASSILEGGELFF

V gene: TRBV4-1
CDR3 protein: CASSQARDVRGYTF

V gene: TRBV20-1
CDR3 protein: CSAPVLAGGSNEQFF

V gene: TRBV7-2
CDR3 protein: CASSVTGGPTEAFF

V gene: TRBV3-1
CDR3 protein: CASSQDGGRKYYGYTF